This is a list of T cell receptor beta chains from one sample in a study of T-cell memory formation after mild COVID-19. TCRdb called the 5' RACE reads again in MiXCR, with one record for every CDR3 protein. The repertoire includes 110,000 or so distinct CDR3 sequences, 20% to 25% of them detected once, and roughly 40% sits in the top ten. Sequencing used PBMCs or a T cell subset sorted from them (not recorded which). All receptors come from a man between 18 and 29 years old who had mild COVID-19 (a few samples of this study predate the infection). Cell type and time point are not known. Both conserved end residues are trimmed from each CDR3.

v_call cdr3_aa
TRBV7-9 ASSSTYDGTSNYGYT
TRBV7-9 ASSLREGAYNSPLH
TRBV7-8 ASSLEVSYNEQF
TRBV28 ASSLWTGRSPLH
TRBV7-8 ASSLGQRGGSADTQY
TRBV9 ASSGTGGVYNEQF
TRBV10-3 AISNRGASEQY
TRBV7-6 ASSLGTGGYGYT
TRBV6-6 ASSAGTGGHQPQH
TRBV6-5 ASSYSTNGNYGYT
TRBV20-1 SANWGGETEAF
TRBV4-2 ASSPNAGAQGNIQY
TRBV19 ASQGTSGGAYEQF
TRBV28 ASSRGLMNTEAF
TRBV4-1 ASSHLGTASGANVLT
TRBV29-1 SVTRGRTEAF
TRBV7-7 ASSLDYTDTQY
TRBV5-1 ASSLVGVAEAF
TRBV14 ASSQEFRRNTGELF
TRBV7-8 ASSFKDRPFGNQPQH
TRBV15 ATLVRLAGGDTQY
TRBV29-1 SARTGSSYNEQF
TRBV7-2 ASSPGVGSGNTIY
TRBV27 ASRGTWDSYEQY
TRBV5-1 ASSPGLAGGSSYNEQF
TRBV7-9 ASSNGTVHLNEKLF
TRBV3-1 ASSQRGYEQY
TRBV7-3 ASSLMGLGLNEQF
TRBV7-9 ASSSPGGYEQY
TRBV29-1 SVESAEPWEQY
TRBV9 ASSVEGASETQY
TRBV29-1 SVSPGAGEAF
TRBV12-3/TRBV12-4 ASITGLAFDGELF
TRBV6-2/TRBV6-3 ASSQGAGGPFDQPQH
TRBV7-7 ASSLSLGTSGYNEQF
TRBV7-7 ASSRSGTQGHNEQF
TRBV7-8 ASTRTGAYEQY
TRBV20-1 SAGDGMNTEAF
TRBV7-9 ASSLTVRLAGETTNTGELF
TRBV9 ASSPRAQGRSGNTIY
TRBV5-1 ASRQDSTDTQY
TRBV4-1 ASSQDRVGTEAF
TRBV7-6 ASTPTGPNTEAF
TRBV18 ASARDRAKKLF
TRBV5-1 ASSLGTGEGSPLH
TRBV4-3 ASSQGTQGYEQY
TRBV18 ASSPVASGATGDTQY
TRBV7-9 ASSLRPQETQY
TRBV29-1 SVDAGTRGTDTQY
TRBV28 ASSSGRADEQF
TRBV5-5 ASSQGNNEQF
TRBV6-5 ASSYAVATEAF
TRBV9 ASSPGLASTDTQY
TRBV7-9 ASSLPGFPGELF